Presented here are 10 T cell receptor beta chains from one specimen sequenced in a study of shared T cell receptors in the human thymus. Profiled with immunoSEQ multiplex PCR; TCRdb holds only in-frame clones, not every one. The sample lists around 730,000 clones; approximately 83% were seen once. These data also featured in a second study, about human thymus T cells.

Sequenced input: thymocytes. These receptors originate from a girl under three years old with a congenital heart defect.

The rearrangement links TRBV5-1 to TRBJ2-7; 10 bases match TRBD2. Germline CDR1 and CDR2: SGHRS and YFSETQ. J was trimmed by 5 bases and V by 2 bases; bases with no gene match: 4. This CDR3 comprises 14 residues. The CDR3 DNA reads TGCGCCAGCAGCTTCAACCTAGCGGGGGACGAGCAGTACTTC. It specifies CASSFNLAGDEQYF.

The chain recombines TRBV5-1 with TRBJ1-1; maybe TRBD1 (5 bases). The V end was cut by 0 bases, the J end by 1 base, with 10 bases between. The CDR3 is 15 amino acids. Germline CDR1 is SGHRS and CDR2 is YFSETQ. The CDR3 DNA is TGCGCCAGCAGCTTGGACAGGCGTTCGAACACTGAAGCTTTCTTT. It translates to CASSLDRRSNTEAFF.

The chain combines TRBV6-5 with TRBJ1-3; 8 bases agree with TRBD1. This CDR3 contains 14 residues. Germline V gene sequence: CDR1 MNHEY, CDR2 SVGAGI. The V gene end was trimmed by 6 bases and the J gene end by 3 bases; junction bases not matched to a gene: 4. The CDR3 DNA is TGTGCCAGCAGCCGCGACAGGGGTGGAAACACCATATATTTT. It encodes CASSRDRGGNTIYF.

This chain uses TRBV4-1 with TRBJ1-1, with 7 bases matching TRBD1. This CDR3 is built from 17 residues. Germline V gene data show CDR1 as MGHRA and CDR2 as YSYEKL. The ends lost 6 bases at V and 2 bases at J; junction bases unmatched: 15. The CDR3 DNA is TGCGCCAGCAGACCACACGACAGGGAACCCAATAACACTGAAGCTTTCTTT. Protein product: CASRPHDREPNNTEAFF.

The V gene is TRBV12-5, the J gene TRBJ1-2, with D possibly matching TRBD1 (5 bases). V lost 6 bases, J lost 3 bases, and 17 bases lay in between. Germline values: CDR1 LGHNT, CDR2 FRNRAP. The CDR3 has 15 amino acids. This chain's CDR3 is CASGHNRGSHYGYTF. For the CDR3, the DNA is TGTGCTAGTGGACATAATAGGGGTTCGCACTATGGCTACACCTTC.

The genes are TRBV6-1 and TRBJ1-1; no clear D gene. V was cut by 7 bases and J by 7 bases, with 13 bases left in between. Germline V lookup: CDR1 MNHNS, CDR2 SASEGT. The CDR3 contains 12 residues. The CDR3 loop reads CASTPSGFEAFF. The CDR3 DNA follows: TGTGCCAGCACTCCCTCGGGGTTTGAAGCTTTCTTT.

The chain links TRBV7-6 to TRBJ1-1, with D unclear. Germline lookup yields CDR1 SGHVS and CDR2 FNYEAQ. The germline V and J ends were trimmed by 0 bases and 2 bases, with 10 bases remaining between them. This CDR3 region has 15 residues. The CDR3 DNA reads TGTGCCAGCAGCTTAGCTTTTGGCCTCAACACTGAAGCTTTCTTT. Protein sequence: CASSLAFGLNTEAFF.

The chain uses TRBV19 and TRBJ1-4; 10 bases are a match to TRBD1. Germline-derived CDR1 and CDR2 are LNHDA and SQIVND (reference sequence). The CDR3 extends over 18 amino acids. The V segment lost 4 bases and the J segment 4 bases; nucleotides outside the gene matches: 12. CDR3 bases: TGTGCCAGTAGTACCCCCGACAGGGGGCGACGAATTAATGAAAAACTGTTTTTT. This gives the protein CASSTPDRGRRINEKLFF.

This clone was recorded a few times. The chain is built from TRBV6-6 and TRBJ2-5; maybe TRBD1 (6 bases). Trimming removed 2 bases at V and 5 bases at J, with 15 bases between. This CDR3 has 15 amino acids. The V gene's germline CDR1 is MNHNY and CDR2 SVGAGI (reference sequence). The CDR3 spells CASSYPGHPEETQYF. DNA of the CDR3: TGTGCCAGCAGTTACCCGGGACACCCGGAGGAGACCCAGTACTTC.

J is TRBJ1-2 and V is TRBV27; perhaps TRBD1 as D (6 bases). Germline V lookup: CDR1 MNHEY, CDR2 SMNVEV (reference sequence). The CDR3 is 15 amino acids. Trimming pared 2 bases from V and 4 bases from J, leaving 14 bases between. The CDR3 region has the DNA TGTGCCAGCAGTTTAGGACAGAACACCCTCTATGGCTACACCTTC. This gives the protein CASSLGQNTLYGYTF.